The 18 T cell receptor beta chains below come from one sample, sequenced in a study of cytomegalovirus exposure and HLA in healthy donors. The PCR had 60 Vbeta and 13 Jbeta primers. Clones were sequenced by immunoSEQ multiplex PCR, and TCRdb holds only the in-frame ones, with some missing. Here the sample spans about 200,000 clones, roughly an eighth being singletons. What was sequenced was PBMCs. The source of these receptors is a man aged 45 to 65 in good health and CMV-seropositive.

This clone turned up a few times. The rearrangement uses TRBV4-3 and TRBJ2-7; D perhaps matches TRBD1 (6 bases). This CDR3 region has 15 residues. Germline assignment: CDR1 LGHNA and CDR2 YSLEER. The V and J ends lost 2 bases and 3 bases respectively, with 14 bases between them. CDR3 sequence reads: CASSQRMDSSYEQYF. The CDR3 bases are TGCGCCAGCAGCCAACGCATGGACAGCAGCTACGAGCAGTACTTC.

The chain recombines TRBV5-1 with TRBJ2-3; TRBD2 might be the D (5 bases). Germline V gene data show CDR1 as SGHRS and CDR2 as YFSETQ. The V and J ends lost 10 bases and 0 bases respectively, with 15 bases between them. This CDR3 has 14 residues. This CDR3 reads CASSRGQSTDTQYF. The CDR3 DNA is TGCGCCTCGTCTAGAGGGCAGAGCACAGATACGCAGTATTTT.

The CDR3 region is CSVDGVYGYTF. The CDR3 DNA follows: TGCAGCGTTGACGGGGTCTATGGCTACACCTTC. The V call is TRBV29-1, the J call TRBJ1-2, with D unclear. There are 11 residues in the CDR3. V was shortened by 3 bases and J by 4 bases, with 6 bases between the two germline ends. Germline CDR1 and CDR2: SQVTM and ANQGSEA.

This clone was seen a handful of times. The chain combines TRBV6-6 with TRBJ2-5, with 11 bases fitting TRBD1. Germline CDR1 reads MNHNY; CDR2 reads SVGAGI (reference sequence). V lost 6 bases to trimming and J lost 4 bases; unmatched junction nucleotides: 7. The CDR3 covers 15 residues. The CDR3 nucleotides are TGTGCCAGCAGCAAGGACAGGGGGCCCCCAGAGACCCAGTACTTC. Residues: CASSKDRGPPETQYF.

This clone has only a few counts. The J gene is TRBJ1-2, the V gene TRBV6-6, with 7 bases aligning to TRBD1. V shed 6 bases and J 3 bases; nucleotides not matched to a gene: 4. Per germline, CDR1 MNHNY and CDR2 SVGAGI (reference sequence). The CDR3 covers 13 residues. The CDR3 here is CASSSDRDYGYTF. The CDR3 DNA follows: TGTGCCAGCAGCTCCGACAGGGACTATGGCTACACCTTC.

The sample holds a few counts of this clone. The chain joins TRBV27 to TRBJ1-1, with a possible D match to TRBD1 (6 bases). CDR3 length: 15 amino acids. Germline-derived CDR1 and CDR2 are MNHEY and SMNVEV (reference sequence). Trimming removed 1 base at V and 8 bases at J, with 17 bases between. The CDR3 DNA is TGTGCCAGCAGTTTATTAGGGGGGGCGCGCCGAGAAGCTTTCTTT. Amino acid sequence: CASSLLGGARREAFF.

This clone has more than one count but fewer than ten. The CDR3 sequence: CASSSSDGYTF. The CDR3 nucleotides read TGTGCCAGCAGTTCGTCCGATGGCTACACCTTC. The rearrangement uses TRBV28 and TRBJ1-2; D gene unclear. V lost 4 bases, J lost 6 bases, and 6 bases lay in between. Looked up from germline, CDR1 is MDHEN and CDR2 is SYDVKM. This CDR3 spans 11 amino acids.

V gene TRBV9 combines with J gene TRBJ2-1; no definite D call. This CDR3 has 17 amino acids. The germline V and J ends were trimmed by 0 bases and 0 bases, with 13 bases remaining between them. Germline V gene data show CDR1 as SGDLS and CDR2 as YYNGEE. CDR3 DNA: TGTGCCAGCAGCGTAGAAATAGCCTTTAGCTCCTACAATGAGCAGTTCTTC. It is translated as CASSVEIAFSSYNEQFF.

This chain links TRBV11-2 with TRBJ2-3; 9 bases fit TRBD2. V dropped 6 bases and J dropped 1; count of bases not matched to a gene: 11. The CDR3 spans 17 residues. Germline-derived CDR1 and CDR2 are SGHAT and FQNNGV. CDR3 coding DNA: TGTGCCAGCAGGTACGGGGAGCTAGCGGGGCGCACAGATACGCAGTATTTT. It encodes CASRYGELAGRTDTQYF.

This clone was counted only a few times. The chain links TRBV6-6 to TRBJ2-2, with 7 positions matching TRBD2. The length of the CDR3 is 16 residues. The V and J ends lost 0 bases and 1 base, in that order; junction bases with no gene match: 2. In germline, CDR1 is MNHNY, CDR2 SVGAGI (reference sequence). CDR3 bases: TGTGCCAGCAGTTACTCGACGGGGGGGAACACCGGGGAGCTGTTTTTT. It specifies CASSYSTGGNTGELFF.

This clone was seen a few times. The V and J genes are TRBV30 and TRBJ1-1; weak D call: TRBD1 (6 bases). CDR1 and CDR2 from the germline V gene are GTSNPN and SVGIG (reference sequence). CDR3 length: 19 residues. The V end was cut by 3 bases, the J end by 7 bases, with 33 bases between. The CDR3 coding sequence is TGTGCCTGGAGAAAGGAAAGGGAAGTAGGGACAATTGAATTTGATGAAGCTTTCTTT. This sequence encodes CAWRKEREVGTIEFDEAFF.

The rearrangement joins TRBV6-6 to TRBJ1-6; D is perhaps TRBD1 (6 bases). Trimming stripped 5 bases from V and 9 bases from J, with 17 bases between. CDR1 is MNHNY, CDR2 SVGAGI, per germline (reference sequence). This CDR3 contains 15 residues. The CDR3 bases are TGTGCCAGCAGTCCCCACAGGGCTAGCGGTTCACCCCTCCACTTT. This codes for CASSPHRASGSPLHF.

This clone turned up a few times. The chain is built from TRBV7-2 and TRBJ1-5; 9 nucleotides line up with TRBD1. J lost 1 base, V lost 4 bases, and 2 bases had no gene match. Germline loops: CDR1 SGHTA, CDR2 FQGNSA. This CDR3 region has 15 residues. The CDR3 spells CASSWGTGSNQPQHF. As DNA, the CDR3 is TGTGCCAGCAGCTGGGGGACAGGGAGCAATCAGCCCCAGCATTTT.

The chain recombines TRBV5-5 with TRBJ1-4; D is perhaps TRBD1 (5 bases). The V end lost 4 bases, the J end lost 8 bases, and 12 bases lay between the germline ends. In germline, CDR1 is SGHKS, CDR2 YYEKEE (reference sequence). CDR3 length: 13 amino acids. Here the CDR3 reads CASSPAGREKLFF. The DNA of the CDR3 is TGTGCCAGCAGCCCCGCGGGGCGAGAAAAACTGTTTTTT.

This clone has more than one count but fewer than ten. The genes are TRBV6-5 and TRBJ2-2, with a weak D call TRBD2 (6 bases). Germline CDR1 and CDR2: MNHEY and SVGAGI. V was trimmed by 0 bases and J by 3 bases, leaving 8 bases between them. The CDR3 contains 15 residues. CDR3 DNA sequence: TGTGCCAGCAGTTACTCGACGGGGGACACCGGGGAGCTGTTTTTT. This gives the protein CASSYSTGDTGELFF.

The rearrangement joins TRBV29-1 to TRBJ2-7, with a possible D match to TRBD1 (5 bases). The CDR3 extends over 13 amino acids. CDR1 and CDR2 from the germline V gene are SQVTM and ANQGSEA. V was cut by 2 bases and J by 8 bases, with 16 bases left in between. CDR3 residues: CSVEMDTALQQYF. The CDR3 DNA follows: TGCAGCGTTGAAATGGACACGGCTTTACAGCAGTACTTC.

V gene TRBV19 combines with J gene TRBJ2-7, with TRBD1 identical over 9 bases. The CDR3 contains 16 residues. With 5 bases clipped from V and 5 bases from J, the junction kept 13 bases outside the gene matches. Per germline, CDR1 LNHDA and CDR2 SQIVND (reference sequence). The CDR3 sequence: CASSPGTGTGTDEQYF. The CDR3 nucleotides read TGTGCCAGTAGTCCCGGAACCGGGACAGGGACGGACGAGCAGTACTTC. Supplemented by reference TRBV19 and TRBJ2-7, the full variable domain reads DGGITQSPKYLFRKEGQNVTLSCEQNLNHDAMYWYRQDPGQGLRLIYYSQIVNDFQKGDIAEGYSVSREKKESFPLTVTSAQKNPTAFYLCASSPGTGTGTDEQYFGPGTRLTVT.

The gene calls are TRBV11-2 and TRBJ2-7, with a tentative D call TRBD1 (6 bases). CDR3 length: 13 residues. The germline V gene has CDR1 SGHAT and CDR2 FQNNGV. The ends were cut back, 0 bases at V and 4 bases at J, with 7 bases in the middle. The CDR3 DNA follows: TGTGCCAGCAGCTTAGAAGGGGGATACGAGCAGTACTTC. This codes for CASSLEGGYEQYF.